This T cell receptor beta chain was identified in a study of cytomegalovirus exposure and HLA in healthy donors. Background on the study: In an early release, HLA-typed donors contributed tens of millions of unique TCR sequences. Overall study results and limits: 87-base-pair reads could not separate some V segments, including TRBV6-2 and TRBV6-3. Earlier analysis looked at TCR beta V segments, and most were productive about 90% or about 30% of the time.

Primers included in the PCR were 60 Vbeta and 13 Jbeta primers. The protocol was immunoSEQ multiplex PCR, while the TCRdb copy is restricted to in-frame clones and leaves out a portion. The table lists over 130,000 clones, about four fifths of them singletons. Every donor was a healthy person donating bone marrow. Germline V gives CDR1 DFQATT, CDR2 SNEGSKA (reference sequence). The CDR3 totals 11 residues. Trimming at V came to 4 bases and at J to 8 bases, leaving 5 bases not matched to a gene. For this clone: Its cognate antigen is unknown.

The sequencing sample was made of PBMCs. The V call is TRBV20-1, the J call TRBJ2-7, with TRBD1 matching 7 bases. The receptor comes from a man aged 50-60 years in good health and CMV-seropositive. CDR3 sequence: CSANTGAQQYF. The CDR3 coding sequence is TGCAGTGCTAACACAGGGGCGCAGCAGTACTTC.